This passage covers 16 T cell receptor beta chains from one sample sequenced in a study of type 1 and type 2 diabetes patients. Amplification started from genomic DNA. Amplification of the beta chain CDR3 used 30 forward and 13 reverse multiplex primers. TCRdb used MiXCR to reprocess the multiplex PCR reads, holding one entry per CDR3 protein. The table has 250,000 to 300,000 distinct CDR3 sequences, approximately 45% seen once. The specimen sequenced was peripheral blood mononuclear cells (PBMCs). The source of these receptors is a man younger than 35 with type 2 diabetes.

The CDR3 loop reads CASSQFGVSTEAFF. CDR3 nucleotide sequence: TGTGCCAGCAGCCAGTTTGGGGTGAGCACTGAAGCTTTCTTT. The V gene is TRBV7-3, the J gene TRBJ1-1; D gene uncertain. This CDR3 contains 14 residues. The V gene's germline CDR1 is SGHTA and CDR2 FQGTGA. V was cut by 5 bases and J by 4 bases, with 14 bases left in between.

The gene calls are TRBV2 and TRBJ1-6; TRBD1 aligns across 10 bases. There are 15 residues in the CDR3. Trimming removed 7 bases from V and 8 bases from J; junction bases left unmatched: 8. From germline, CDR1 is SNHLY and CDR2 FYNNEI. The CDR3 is CASTRTGGLDSPLHF. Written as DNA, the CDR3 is TGTGCCAGCACCCGGACAGGGGGTCTTGATTCACCCCTCCACTTT.

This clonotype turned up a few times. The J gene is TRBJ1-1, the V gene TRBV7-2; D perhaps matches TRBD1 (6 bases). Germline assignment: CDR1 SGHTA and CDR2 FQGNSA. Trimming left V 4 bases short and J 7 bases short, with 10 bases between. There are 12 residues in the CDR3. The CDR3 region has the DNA TGTGCCAGCAGCTCGTCAGGGGTTGAAGCTTTCTTT. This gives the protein CASSSSGVEAFF. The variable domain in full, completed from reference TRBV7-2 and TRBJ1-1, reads GAGVSQSPSNKVTEKGKDVELRCDPISGHTALYWYRQSLGQGLEFLIYFQGNSAPDKSGLPSDRFSAERTGGSVSTLTIQRTQQEDSAVYLCASSSSGVEAFFGQGTRLTVV.

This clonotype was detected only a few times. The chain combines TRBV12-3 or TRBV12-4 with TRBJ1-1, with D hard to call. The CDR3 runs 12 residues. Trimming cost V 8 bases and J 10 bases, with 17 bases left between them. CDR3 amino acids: CASESSNLVAFF. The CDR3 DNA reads TGTGCCAGCGAGTCTTCGAACCTTGTAGCTTTCTTT.

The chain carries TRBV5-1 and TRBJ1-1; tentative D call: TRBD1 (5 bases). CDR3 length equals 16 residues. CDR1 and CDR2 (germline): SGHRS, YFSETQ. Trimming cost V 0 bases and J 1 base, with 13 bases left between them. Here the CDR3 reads CASSLGGGNKNTEAFF. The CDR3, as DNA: TGCGCCAGCAGCTTGGGGGGGGGTAATAAGAACACTGAAGCTTTCTTT.

The CDR3 spells CASSMLPGQGIWPSSRDAFF. The CDR3 DNA is TGTGCCAGTAGTATGCTCCCGGGACAGGGGATATGGCCGTCTAGTCGGGACGCTTTCTTT. The chain links TRBV19 to TRBJ1-1; the match to TRBD1 covers 10 bases. This CDR3 comprises 20 residues. CDR1 LNHDA and CDR2 SQIVND come from the germline V gene (reference sequence). Losses at the gene ends were 3 bases for V and 11 bases for J; bases not matched to a gene: 27. The variable domain in full, completed from reference TRBV19 and TRBJ1-1, reads DGGITQSPKYLFRKEGQNVTLSCEQNLNHDAMYWYRQDPGQGLRLIYYSQIVNDFQKGDIAEGYSVSREKKESFPLTVTSAQKNPTAFYLCASSMLPGQGIWPSSRDAFFGQGTRLTVV.

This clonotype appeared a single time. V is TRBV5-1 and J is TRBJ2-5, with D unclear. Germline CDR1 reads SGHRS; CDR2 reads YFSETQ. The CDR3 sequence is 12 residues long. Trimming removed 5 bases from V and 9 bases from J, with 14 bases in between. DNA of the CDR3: TGCGCCAGCAGTGCCTACCCGAGGTCCCAGTACTTC. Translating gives CASSAYPRSQYF.

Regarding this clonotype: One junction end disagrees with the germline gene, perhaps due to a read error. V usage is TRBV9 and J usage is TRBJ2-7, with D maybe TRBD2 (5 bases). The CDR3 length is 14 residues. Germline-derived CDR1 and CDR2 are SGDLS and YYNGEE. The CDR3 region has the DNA TGTGCCAGCAGCGCTGGGAGTCTATCCTTCGAGCAGTACTTC. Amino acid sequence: CASSAGSLSFEQYF.

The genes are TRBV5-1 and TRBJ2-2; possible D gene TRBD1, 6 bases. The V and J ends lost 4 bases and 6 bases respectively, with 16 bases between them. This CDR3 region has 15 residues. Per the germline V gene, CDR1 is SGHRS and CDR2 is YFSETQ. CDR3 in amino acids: CASSTRTDSPGELFF. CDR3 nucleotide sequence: TGCGCCAGCAGCACCCGGACAGATTCTCCCGGGGAGCTGTTTTTT.

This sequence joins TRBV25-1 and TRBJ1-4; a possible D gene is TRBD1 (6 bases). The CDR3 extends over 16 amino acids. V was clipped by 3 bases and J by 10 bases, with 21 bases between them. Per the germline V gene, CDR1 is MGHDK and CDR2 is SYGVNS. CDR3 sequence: CASSEAGAGMDGKLFF. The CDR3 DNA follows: TGTGCCAGCAGTGAGGCGGGGGCGGGTATGGATGGAAAACTGTTTTTT. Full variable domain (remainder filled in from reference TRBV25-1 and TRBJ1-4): EADIYQTPRYLVIGTGKKITLECSQTMGHDKMYWYQQDPGMELHLIHYSYGVNSTEKGDLSSESTVSRIRTEHFPLTLESARPSHTSQYLCASSEAGAGMDGKLFFGSGTQLSVL.

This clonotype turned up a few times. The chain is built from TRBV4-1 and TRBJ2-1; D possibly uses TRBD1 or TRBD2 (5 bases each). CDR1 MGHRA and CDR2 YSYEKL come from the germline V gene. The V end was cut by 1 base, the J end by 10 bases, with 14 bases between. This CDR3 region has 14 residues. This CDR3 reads CASSQVVRGGEQFF. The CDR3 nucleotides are TGCGCCAGCAGCCAAGTCGTACGGGGCGGAGAGCAGTTCTTC.

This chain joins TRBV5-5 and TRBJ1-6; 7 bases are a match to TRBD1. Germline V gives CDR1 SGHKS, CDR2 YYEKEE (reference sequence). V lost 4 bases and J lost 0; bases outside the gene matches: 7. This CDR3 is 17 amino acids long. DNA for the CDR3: TGTGCCAGCAGCCAGGGACAGCTGAGCTCCTATAATTCACCCCTCCACTTT. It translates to CASSQGQLSSYNSPLHF.

The CDR3 is CASSQGQGYNEQFF. The CDR3 DNA is TGTGCCAGCAGCCAGGGACAGGGTTACAATGAGCAGTTCTTC. V and J are TRBV12-3 or TRBV12-4 and TRBJ2-1; 9 bases are shared with TRBD1. V lost 6 bases, J lost 4 bases, and 4 bases stayed unmatched. This CDR3 spans 14 amino acids.

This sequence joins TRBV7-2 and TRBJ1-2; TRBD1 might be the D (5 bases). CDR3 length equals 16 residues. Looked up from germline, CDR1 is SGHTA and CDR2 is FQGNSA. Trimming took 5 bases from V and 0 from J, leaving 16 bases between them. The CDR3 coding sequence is TGTGCCAGCAGCCCTCAAAGCCCGGGACCTAACTATGGCTACACCTTC. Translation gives CASSPQSPGPNYGYTF.

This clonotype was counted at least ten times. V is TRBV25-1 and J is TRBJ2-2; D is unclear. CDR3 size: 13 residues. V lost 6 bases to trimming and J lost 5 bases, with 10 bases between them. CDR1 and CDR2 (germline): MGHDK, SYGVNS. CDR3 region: CASSSDLTGELFF. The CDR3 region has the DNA TGTGCCAGCAGCTCAGACTTAACCGGGGAGCTGTTTTTT.

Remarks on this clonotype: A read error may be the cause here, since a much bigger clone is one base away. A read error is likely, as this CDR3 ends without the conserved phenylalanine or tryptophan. Here the CDR3 reads CATSSGYEQYL. The CDR3, as DNA: TGTGCCACCAGTTCCGGCTACGAGCAGTACCTC. This chain uses TRBV24-1 with TRBJ2-7; D remains unclear. CDR1 is KGHDR and CDR2 is SFDVKD in the germline V gene. V gave up 6 bases and J gave up 3 bases, with 5 bases separating them. The CDR3 runs 11 residues.